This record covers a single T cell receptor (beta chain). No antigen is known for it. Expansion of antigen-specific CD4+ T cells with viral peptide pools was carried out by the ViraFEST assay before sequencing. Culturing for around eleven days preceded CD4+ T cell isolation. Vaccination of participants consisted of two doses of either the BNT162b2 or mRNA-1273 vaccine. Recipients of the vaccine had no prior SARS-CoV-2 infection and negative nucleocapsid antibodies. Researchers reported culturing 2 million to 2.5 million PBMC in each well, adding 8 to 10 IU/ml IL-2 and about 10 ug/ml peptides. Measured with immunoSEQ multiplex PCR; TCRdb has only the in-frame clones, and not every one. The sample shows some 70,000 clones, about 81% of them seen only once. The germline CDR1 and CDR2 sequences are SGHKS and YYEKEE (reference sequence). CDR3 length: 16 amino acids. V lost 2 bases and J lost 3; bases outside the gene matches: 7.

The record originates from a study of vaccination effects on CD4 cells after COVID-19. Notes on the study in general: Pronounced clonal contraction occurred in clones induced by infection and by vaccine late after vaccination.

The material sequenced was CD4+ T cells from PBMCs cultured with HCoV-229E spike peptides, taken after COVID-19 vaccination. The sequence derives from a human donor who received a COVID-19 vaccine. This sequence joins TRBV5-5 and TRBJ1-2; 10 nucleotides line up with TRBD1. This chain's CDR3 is CASSFGTGEGYYGYTF. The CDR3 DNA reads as TGTGCCAGCAGCTTCGGGACAGGGGAGGGGTACTATGGCTACACCTTC.